The 15 T cell receptor beta chains in this list originate from one sample, sequenced in a study of vaccination and CD4 T cells after COVID-19. Their antigens are not known. Cultured CD4+ T cell DNA underwent sequencing with the Oncomine TCR Beta short-read assay. TCRdb itself ran the PCR reads through MiXCR, one entry per CDR3 protein. The data contain over 10,000 distinct CDR3 sequences, roughly 53% of them seen just once; the ten biggest clones take up roughly 28%. The treatment: roughly 11-day PBMC culture with coronavirus spike peptide pools or control peptides (ViraFEST assay). Input material: CD4+ T cells from blood, cultured in vitro. Receptor source: a human donor who had recovered from COVID-19.

The chain is built from TRBV7-8 and TRBJ2-3; perhaps D is TRBD1 or TRBD2 (6 bases each). Per germline, CDR1 SGHVS and CDR2 FQNEAQ. Trimming left V 3 bases short and J 0 bases short, with 19 bases between. The CDR3 extends over 18 amino acids. The CDR3 coding sequence is TGTGCCAGCAGCTTTGATTCTGAGGGGGGTTTGAGCACAGATACGCAGTATTTT. It yields the protein CASSFDSEGGLSTDTQYF.

The V call is TRBV6-1, the J call TRBJ2-1; TRBD2 agrees at 10 bases. Looked up from germline, CDR1 is MNHNS and CDR2 is SASEGT. The CDR3 extends over 15 amino acids. V gave up 4 bases and J gave up 2 bases; unmatched junction bases: 2. The CDR3, as DNA: TGTGCCAGCAGTGTAGCGGGGGGAGCCTACAATGAGCAGTTCTTC. Residues: CASSVAGGAYNEQFF.

V is TRBV7-8 and J is TRBJ1-4, with TRBD1 matching over 9 bases. This CDR3 contains 17 residues. From germline, CDR1 is SGHVS and CDR2 FQNEAQ. After removal of 8 bases from V and 8 bases from J, the junction contained 18 bases not matched to a gene. The CDR3 sequence is CASLLSDRGSIGEKLFF. The CDR3 DNA reads as TGTGCCAGCCTGCTGTCAGACAGGGGGTCGATTGGAGAAAAACTGTTTTTT.

This rearrangement joins TRBV19 to TRBJ1-5, with D maybe TRBD1 (5 bases). The germline V gene has CDR1 LNHDA and CDR2 SQIVND (reference sequence). V was shortened by 10 bases and J by 6 bases, with 16 bases between the two germline ends. The CDR3 consists of 13 residues. The CDR3 region has the DNA TGTGCCACATGGGGCCCACCACCTCAGCCCCAGCATTTT. Residues: CATWGPPPQPQHF.

V and J are TRBV20-1 and TRBJ1-5; D remains ambiguous. V lost 0 bases and J 7 bases, leaving 16 bases between the germline ends. Germline lookup yields CDR1 DFQATT and CDR2 SNEGSKA (reference sequence). The CDR3 has 15 amino acids. Here the CDR3 DNA reads TGCAGTGCTAGAGATCTCCTATCGGGAGGACAGCCCCAGCATTTT. Protein product: CSARDLLSGGQPQHF.

The table lists this clonotype with a count of one. The CDR3 nucleotides are TGTGCCAGCTCACCAGACTGGTCCTCCTACGAGCAGTACTTC. It yields the protein CASSPDWSSYEQYF. This chain uses TRBV18 with TRBJ2-7; no definite D call. CDR1 and CDR2 from the germline V gene are KGHSH and LQKENI. This CDR3 is built from 14 residues. Trimming removed 2 bases from V and 0 bases from J, with 8 bases in between.

This rearrangement joins TRBV7-2 to TRBJ1-4; 9 nucleotides match TRBD1. Germline CDR1 is SGHTA and CDR2 is FQGNSA. The CDR3 extends over 14 amino acids. With V trimmed by 3 bases and J by 10 bases, 6 bases remained unmatched. The CDR3 sequence is CASSLDRGQGKLFF. CDR3 nucleotides: TGTGCCAGCAGCTTGGACAGGGGTCAGGGAAAACTGTTTTTT.

On this clonotype: Mismatch with germline at one junction end may stem from a read error. The V and J genes are TRBV6-1 and TRBJ1-4, with D possibly matching TRBD1 (6 bases). CDR1 and CDR2 from the germline V gene are MNHNS and SASEGT. This CDR3 region has 15 residues. As DNA, the CDR3 is TGTGCCAGCAGCGAAGCGGGGGGGCTAGGCGAAAAACTGTTTTTT. As protein: CASSEAGGLGEKLFF.

This clonotype is a singleton in its sample. V gene TRBV12-3 or TRBV12-4 combines with J gene TRBJ2-1; D is ambiguous. Trimming shortened V by 3 bases and J by 3 bases, and 12 bases separated the two germline ends. This CDR3 region has 15 residues. CDR3 in DNA: TGTGCCAGCAGTTTCCCCAGGCTCGGCTACAATGAGCAGTTCTTC. Its translation is CASSFPRLGYNEQFF.

As DNA, the CDR3 is TGTGCCAGCAGCTTAAACGGGAGGCAAGAGACCCAGTACTTC. Translated: CASSLNGRQETQYF. This chain uses TRBV7-3 with TRBJ2-5; 7 bases match TRBD2. The trim removed 1 base at V and 2 bases at J, leaving 1 base unmatched. The germline V gene encodes CDR1 SGHTA and CDR2 FQGTGA. The CDR3 spans 14 residues.

The gene calls are TRBV19 and TRBJ2-3; D is perhaps TRBD1 (6 bases). V was trimmed by 5 bases and J by 2 bases, leaving 14 bases between them. CDR1 and CDR2 from the germline V gene are LNHDA and SQIVND (reference sequence). The CDR3 contains 15 residues. The CDR3 protein is CASSGRGLFTDTQYF. The CDR3 region has the DNA TGTGCCAGTAGTGGCAGGGGCTTATTCACAGATACGCAGTATTTT.

This clonotype occurred a few times. The chain is built from TRBV20-1 and TRBJ1-5; D not certain. V lost 2 bases and J 1 base, leaving 15 bases between the germline ends. Germline CDR1 and CDR2: DFQATT and SNEGSKA (reference sequence). CDR3 size: 16 residues. In nucleotides, the CDR3 is TGCAGTGCTAGACTTCCATCCCAAGCAAGCAATCAGCCCCAGCATTTT. As protein: CSARLPSQASNQPQHF.

The genes are TRBV28 and TRBJ2-7, with 10 bases matching TRBD2. CDR1 MDHEN and CDR2 SYDVKM come from the germline V gene. With 6 bases clipped from V and 2 bases from J, the junction kept 4 bases outside the gene matches. This CDR3 spans 14 amino acids. As DNA, the CDR3 is TGTGCCAGCAGGACCCTAGCGGGAGCCTACGAGCAGTACTTC. Its protein product is CASRTLAGAYEQYF.

V is TRBV20-1 and J is TRBJ2-7; the match to TRBD1 covers 10 bases. This CDR3 spans 14 amino acids. The V segment lost 3 bases and the J segment 3 bases; nucleotides outside the gene matches: 5. Germline V gene data show CDR1 as DFQATT and CDR2 as SNEGSKA (reference sequence). In DNA, the CDR3 is TGCAGTGCTAGTCCCGGGACAGGGGACTACGAGCAGTACTTC. This translates into CSASPGTGDYEQYF.

The CDR3 loop reads CASSLQGPFQPQHF. CDR3 coding DNA: TGTGCCAGCAGTTTACAGGGCCCTTTTCAGCCCCAGCATTTT. This chain uses TRBV27 with TRBJ1-5, with D possibly matching TRBD1 (5 bases). The CDR3 spans 14 residues. Germline CDR1 MNHEY, CDR2 SMNVEV (reference sequence). Between the trimmed V and J ends, which lost 2 bases and 6 bases, there was a span of 11 bases.